Shown below are 8 T cell receptor beta chains from a single sample sequenced in a study of human T cells and chemical hapten exposure. Specified time point: healthy volunteer bleed at 2 weeks. Total RNA was isolated from unfractionated whole blood. Each CDR3 protein gets one entry after TCRdb re-called the RACE reads with MiXCR. Among roughly 130,000 distinct CDR3 sequences, approximately 9.1% were seen once, and the ten largest hold 1.5% to 2%. Sequenced input: whole blood. These TCRs come from a male donor in good health. Some clones in this sample may be carry-over from other donors' samples.

This chain uses TRBV12-3 or TRBV12-4 with TRBJ2-1, with unresolved D. With 4 bases removed from V and 5 bases from J, the gap between germline ends came to 12 bases. The CDR3 has 14 residues. The CDR3 loop is CASSYSPPNNEQFF. CDR3 DNA: TGTGCCAGCAGTTACTCCCCGCCAAACAATGAGCAGTTCTTC.

In this sample, this clonotype turned up a few times. The chain recombines TRBV14 with TRBJ2-5, with D unresolved. Germline CDR1 reads SGHDN; CDR2 reads FVKESK. CDR3 length: 11 residues. V was trimmed by 5 bases and J by 7 bases, leaving 8 bases between them. This CDR3 reads CASSAGATQYF. CDR3 bases: TGTGCCAGCAGCGCAGGAGCGACCCAGTACTTC.

Comment on this clonotype: This clone may be a read error of a much larger clone one base away. The chain carries TRBV20-1 and TRBJ2-3; D unresolved. Deletions cut 3 bases from V and 1 base from J, with 17 bases between. The germline gives CDR1 DFQATT, CDR2 SNEGSKA (reference sequence). The CDR3 consists of 16 residues. The CDR3 loop reads CSASSSWVGGTDTQYF. The CDR3 DNA reads as TGCAGTGCTAGCTCCTCGTGGGTTGGGGGCACAGATACGCAGTATTTT.

CDR3 nucleotides: TGCAGCGTTGCCACGCTCTCTGGAAACACCATATATTTT. Its translation is CSVATLSGNTIYF. The V and J genes are TRBV29-1 and TRBJ1-3, with no clear D. The ends were cut back, 4 bases at V and 0 bases at J, with 7 bases in the middle. The CDR3 is 13 amino acids. The germline CDR1 and CDR2 sequences are SQVTM and ANQGSEA.

At least ten counts were recorded for this clonotype. The chain combines TRBV20-1 with TRBJ2-2; 12 nucleotides agree with TRBD2. CDR3 length equals 15 residues. Germline-derived CDR1 and CDR2 are DFQATT and SNEGSKA (reference sequence). The V and J ends lost 3 bases and 3 bases, in that order; junction bases with no gene match: 2. CDR3: CSARASGRDTGELFF. DNA of the CDR3: TGCAGTGCTAGGGCTAGCGGGAGGGACACCGGGGAGCTGTTTTTT.

The chain links TRBV12-3 or TRBV12-4 to TRBJ1-5, with a possible D match to TRBD1 (6 bases). CDR3 size: 16 residues. Trimming stripped 7 bases from V and 0 bases from J, with 16 bases between. CDR3 nucleotide sequence: TGTGCCAGCACCACTGGACAGCCCTATAGCAATCAGCCCCAGCATTTT. This translates into CASTTGQPYSNQPQHF.

This clonotype has only a few counts. V and J are TRBV12-3 or TRBV12-4 and TRBJ2-7; D might be TRBD2 (5 bases). The V gene lost 4 bases and the J gene lost 2 bases, with 12 bases spanning the gap. There are 14 residues in the CDR3. As DNA, the CDR3 is TGTGCCAGCAGTTCCTACACGGGGACCTACGAGCAGTACTTC. Translating gives CASSSYTGTYEQYF.

This clonotype has just a few counts. The V call is TRBV13, the J call TRBJ2-2; D not resolved. V was cut by 2 bases and J by 7 bases, with 8 bases left in between. CDR1 is PRHDT and CDR2 is FYEKMQ in the germline V gene (reference sequence). The CDR3 loop spans 13 amino acids. CDR3 loop: CASSLYGRGELFF. CDR3 coding DNA: TGTGCCAGCAGCTTATATGGACGCGGGGAGCTGTTTTTT.